The 19 T cell receptor beta chains reported below all come from one sample, sequenced in a study of T-cell memory formation after mild COVID-19. TCRdb re-called the 5' RACE reads through MiXCR, storing one row per CDR3 protein. The data contain about 470,000 distinct CDR3 sequences, roughly 18% of them singletons. Sequenced sample: PBMCs or a T cell subset sorted from them (not recorded which). Receptor source: an adult woman who had mild COVID-19 (a few samples of this study predate the infection). Cell type and time point are not known.

This clonotype was observed a few times. This sequence joins TRBV18 and TRBJ2-5; D unclear. The V end was cut by 1 base, the J end by 2 bases, with 8 bases between. The CDR3 runs 14 residues. Per germline, CDR1 KGHSH and CDR2 LQKENI. CDR3 in DNA: TGTGCCAGCTCACCACAGAACAGACAAGAGACCCAGTACTTC. This translates into CASSPQNRQETQYF.

This clonotype has just a few counts. The gene calls are TRBV20-1 and TRBJ1-1; D gene ambiguous. This CDR3 region has 13 residues. The ends were cut back, 5 bases at V and 1 base at J, with 11 bases in the middle. Per germline, CDR1 DFQATT and CDR2 SNEGSKA (reference sequence). As DNA, the CDR3 is TGCAGTGCTCGATTATCAAGGAACACTGAAGCTTTCTTT. It specifies CSARLSRNTEAFF.

The chain is built from TRBV10-3 and TRBJ1-1, with 11 bases that match TRBD1. V lost 7 bases and J lost 5; bases outside the gene matches: 6. From germline, CDR1 is ENHRY and CDR2 SYGVKD. The CDR3 consists of 14 residues. In DNA, the CDR3 is TGTGCCATCAATATCGGGACAGGGGGAACTGAAGCTTTCTTT. Translating gives CAINIGTGGTEAFF.

V and J are TRBV20-1 and TRBJ1-3; unclear D gene. In germline, CDR1 is DFQATT, CDR2 SNEGSKA (reference sequence). The CDR3 contains 12 residues. V was trimmed by 4 bases and J by 0 bases, leaving 4 bases between them. The CDR3 spells CSATTSGNTIYF. Written as DNA, the CDR3 is TGCAGTGCTACGACCTCTGGAAACACCATATATTTT.

This chain joins TRBV12-3 or TRBV12-4 and TRBJ1-1; maybe TRBD1 (6 bases). The CDR3 totals 13 residues. Trimming took 5 bases from V and 5 from J, leaving 12 bases between them. The CDR3 here is CASSGQLGTEAFF. For the CDR3, the DNA is TGTGCCAGCAGTGGACAGCTGGGGACTGAAGCTTTCTTT.

This clonotype was observed a handful of times. V and J are TRBV20-1 and TRBJ2-3; TRBD1 might be the D (6 bases). In germline, CDR1 is DFQATT, CDR2 SNEGSKA (reference sequence). CDR3 length equals 15 residues. Trimming pared 2 bases from V and 2 bases from J, leaving 14 bases between. This chain's CDR3 is CSARKNRAYTDTQYF. The CDR3 nucleotides read TGCAGTGCTAGAAAGAACAGGGCCTACACAGATACGCAGTATTTT.

V and J are TRBV7-9 and TRBJ2-5; D not certain. This CDR3 has 12 amino acids. V dropped 2 bases and J dropped 3 bases, with 4 bases sitting between them. The germline V gene has CDR1 SEHNR and CDR2 FQNEAQ (reference sequence). The CDR3 loop is CASSLNEETQYF. CDR3 nucleotide sequence: TGTGCCAGCAGCTTAAACGAAGAGACCCAGTACTTC. The full variable domain, its missing parts supplied by reference TRBV7-9 and TRBJ2-5, is DTGVSQNPRHKITKRGQNVTFRCDPISEHNRLYWYRQTLGQGPEFLTYFQNEAQLEKSRLLSDRFSAERPKGSFSTLEIQRTEQGDSAMYLCASSLNEETQYFGPGTRLLVL.

This clonotype was seen a handful of times. This chain links TRBV18 with TRBJ2-3; 7 bases line up with TRBD1. After removal of 4 bases from V and 2 bases from J, the junction contained 3 bases not matched to a gene. The CDR3 consists of 14 residues. The germline gives CDR1 KGHSH, CDR2 LQKENI. The CDR3 DNA reads as TGTGCCAGCTCACGGGGACAGAACACAGATACGCAGTATTTT. This encodes CASSRGQNTDTQYF.

Regarding this clonotype: Possible read error: a much larger clone is one base away. The chain employs TRBV3-1 and TRBJ2-6; 12 nucleotides align to TRBD1. Germline loops: CDR1 LGHDT, CDR2 YNNKEL (reference sequence). The CDR3 contains 17 residues. The V gene end was trimmed by 4 bases and the J gene end by 2 bases; junction bases not matched to a gene: 3. Written as DNA, the CDR3 is TGTGCCAGCAGCCTCGGGACAGGGGGCGCTGGGGCCAACGTCCTGACTTTC. This translates into CASSLGTGGAGANVLTF.

This clonotype showed up many times. The V and J genes are TRBV12-3 or TRBV12-4 and TRBJ1-1; D uncertain. The CDR3 totals 13 residues. Trimming cost V 6 bases and J 1 base, with 9 bases left between them. CDR3 bases: TGTGCCAGCAGCTTTGCGGGGAACACTGAAGCTTTCTTT. Translating gives CASSFAGNTEAFF.

There are a few counts of this clonotype. The chain is built from TRBV5-1 and TRBJ1-1, with a possible D match to TRBD1 (5 bases). CDR1 and CDR2 from the germline V gene are SGHRS and YFSETQ. With 0 bases removed from V and 4 bases from J, the gap between germline ends came to 10 bases. The CDR3 totals 14 residues. This CDR3 is CASSLEPGGTEAFF. The DNA for the CDR3 is TGCGCCAGCAGCTTGGAGCCCGGGGGCACTGAAGCTTTCTTT.

This clonotype was seen only a few times. The V and J genes are TRBV9 and TRBJ2-1; 10 nucleotides align to TRBD2. The V segment lost 0 bases and the J segment 2 bases; nucleotides outside the gene matches: 2. The CDR3 is 16 amino acids. Per the germline V gene, CDR1 is SGDLS and CDR2 is YYNGEE. This chain's CDR3 is CASSVGSGGAYNEQFF. The CDR3 DNA sequence: TGTGCCAGCAGCGTAGGAAGCGGGGGGGCCTACAATGAGCAGTTCTTC.

The chain has TRBV21-1 and TRBJ2-7; TRBD1 is taken as the D call from the table, unchecked against the DNA. TRBV21-1 counts as a pseudogene. The CDR3 is 14 amino acids. The CDR3 coding sequence is TGTGCCAGCAGCAACCCGGGACAGGCCTACGAGCAGTACTTC. This codes for CASSNPGQAYEQYF.

This clonotype turned up a few times. The chain carries TRBV20-1 and TRBJ2-1; 7 positions agree with TRBD2. Germline V gene lookup returns CDR1 DFQATT and CDR2 SNEGSKA (reference sequence). This CDR3 has 13 residues. Trimming cost V 8 bases and J 5 bases; bases outside gene matches: 9. CDR3 bases: TGCAGTCCTCTCGCGGGAGAGGACAATGAGCAGTTCTTC. It translates to CSPLAGEDNEQFF.

The V call is TRBV5-1, the J call TRBJ2-1, with a tentative D call TRBD2 (6 bases). Per germline, CDR1 SGHRS and CDR2 YFSETQ. Deletions cut 4 bases from V and 3 bases from J, with 11 bases between. The CDR3 totals 14 residues. The CDR3 loop is CASSPPDYYNEQFF. The CDR3 region has the DNA TGCGCCAGCAGCCCCCCGGACTACTACAATGAGCAGTTCTTC.

V is TRBV23-1 and J is TRBJ1-1; perhaps TRBD1 as D (6 bases). TRBV23-1 is an ORF, and what it does is uncertain. The ends were cut back, 9 bases at V and 0 bases at J, with 38 bases in the middle. The CDR3 is made up of 22 amino acids. CDR3 nucleotides: TGCGCCAGAAGACATAAGGGGATGGGGGGCGGTATTGGTTGTGAAGTGAACACTGAAGCTTTCTTT. Translated, it gives CARRHKGMGGGIGCEVNTEAFF.

The CDR3 here is CASSLAASGLNEQFF. The CDR3 DNA is TGCGCCAGCAGCTTGGCGGCTAGCGGACTCAATGAGCAGTTCTTC. The chain recombines TRBV5-1 with TRBJ2-1; 7 nucleotides align to TRBD2. Germline values: CDR1 SGHRS, CDR2 YFSETQ. Trimming cost V 0 bases and J 6 bases; bases outside gene matches: 6. CDR3 length: 15 amino acids.

The chain is built from TRBV6-5 and TRBJ1-2; the D is unclear. The CDR3 covers 14 residues. Trimming cost V 4 bases and J 7 bases, with 16 bases left between them. Per germline, CDR1 MNHEY and CDR2 SVGAGI. As DNA, the CDR3 is TGTGCCAGCAGTTTCAGCGGGGAACGGGGTGGCTACACCTTC. As protein: CASSFSGERGGYTF.

The rearrangement joins TRBV12-3 or TRBV12-4 to TRBJ2-5; D gene unclear. The CDR3 extends over 15 amino acids. V was pared by 5 bases and J by 3 bases, with 16 bases between. In DNA, the CDR3 is TGTGCCAGCAGTAACTCTGGTGTGGATAAAGAGACCCAGTACTTC. Translating it yields CASSNSGVDKETQYF.